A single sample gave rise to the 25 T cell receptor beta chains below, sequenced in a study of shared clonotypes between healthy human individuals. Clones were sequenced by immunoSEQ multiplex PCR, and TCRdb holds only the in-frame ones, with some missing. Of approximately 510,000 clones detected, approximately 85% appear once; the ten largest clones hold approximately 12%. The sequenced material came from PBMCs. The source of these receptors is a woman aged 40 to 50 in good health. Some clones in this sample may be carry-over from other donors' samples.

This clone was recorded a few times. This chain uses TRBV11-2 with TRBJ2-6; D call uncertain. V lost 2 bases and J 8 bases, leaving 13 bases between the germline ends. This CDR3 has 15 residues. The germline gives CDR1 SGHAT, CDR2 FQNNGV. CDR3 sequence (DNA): TGTGCCAGCAGCTTAAACTTCGGCCAGACCAACGTCCTGACTTTC. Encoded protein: CASSLNFGQTNVLTF.

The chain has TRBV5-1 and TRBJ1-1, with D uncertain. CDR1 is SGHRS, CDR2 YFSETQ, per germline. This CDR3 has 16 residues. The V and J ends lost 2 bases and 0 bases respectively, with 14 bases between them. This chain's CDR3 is CASSFERHNMNTEAFF. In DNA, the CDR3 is TGCGCCAGCAGCTTTGAGCGACACAACATGAACACTGAAGCTTTCTTT.

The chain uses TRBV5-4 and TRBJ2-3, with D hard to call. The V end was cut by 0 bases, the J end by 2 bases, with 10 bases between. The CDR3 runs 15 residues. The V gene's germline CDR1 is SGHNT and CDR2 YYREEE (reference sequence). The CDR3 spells CASSLVGLNTDTQYF. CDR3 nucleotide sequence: TGTGCCAGCAGCTTGGTCGGGCTTAACACAGATACGCAGTATTTT.

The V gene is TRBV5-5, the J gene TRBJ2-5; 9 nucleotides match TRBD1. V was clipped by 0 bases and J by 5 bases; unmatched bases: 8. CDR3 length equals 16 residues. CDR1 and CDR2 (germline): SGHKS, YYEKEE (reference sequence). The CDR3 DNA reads TGTGCCAGCAGCTTGGACACAGGGGGCGCCAGGGAGACCCAGTACTTC. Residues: CASSLDTGGARETQYF.

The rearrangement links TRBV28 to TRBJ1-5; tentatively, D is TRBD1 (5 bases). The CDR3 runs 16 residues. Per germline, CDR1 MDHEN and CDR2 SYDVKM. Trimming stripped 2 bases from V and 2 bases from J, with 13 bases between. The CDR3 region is CASSLGAGGGNQPQHF. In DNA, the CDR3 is TGTGCCAGCAGTTTAGGGGCGGGAGGGGGCAATCAGCCCCAGCATTTT.

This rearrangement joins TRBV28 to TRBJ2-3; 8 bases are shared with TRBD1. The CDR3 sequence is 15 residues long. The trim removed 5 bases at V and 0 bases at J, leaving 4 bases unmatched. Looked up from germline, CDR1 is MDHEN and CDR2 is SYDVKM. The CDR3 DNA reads TGTGCCAGCAGTCTCAGACAGGGGAGCACAGATACGCAGTATTTT. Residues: CASSLRQGSTDTQYF.

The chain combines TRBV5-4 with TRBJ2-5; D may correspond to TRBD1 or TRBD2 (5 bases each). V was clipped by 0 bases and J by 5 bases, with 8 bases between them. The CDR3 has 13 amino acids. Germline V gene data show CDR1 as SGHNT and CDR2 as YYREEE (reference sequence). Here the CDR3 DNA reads TGTGCCAGCAGCTTGGGAGGGGTCGAGACCCAGTACTTC. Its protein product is CASSLGGVETQYF.

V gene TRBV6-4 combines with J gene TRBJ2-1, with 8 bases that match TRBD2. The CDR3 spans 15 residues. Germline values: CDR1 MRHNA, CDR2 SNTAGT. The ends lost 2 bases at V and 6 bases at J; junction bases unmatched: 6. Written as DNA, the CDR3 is TGTGCCAGCAGTGACGAAGCGGGAGAGGTCAATGAGCAGTTCTTC. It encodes CASSDEAGEVNEQFF.

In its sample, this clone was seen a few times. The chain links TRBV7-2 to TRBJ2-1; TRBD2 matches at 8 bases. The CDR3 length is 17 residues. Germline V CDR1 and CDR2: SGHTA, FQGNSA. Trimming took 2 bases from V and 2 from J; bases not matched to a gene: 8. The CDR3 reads CASSLQTGGPPYNEQFF. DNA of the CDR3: TGTGCCAGCAGCTTACAAACGGGAGGGCCCCCCTACAATGAGCAGTTCTTC.

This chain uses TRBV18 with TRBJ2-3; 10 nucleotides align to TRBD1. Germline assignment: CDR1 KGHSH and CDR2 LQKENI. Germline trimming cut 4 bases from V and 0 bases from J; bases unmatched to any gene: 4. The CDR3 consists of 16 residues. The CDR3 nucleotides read TGTGCCAGCTCACGGGGACAGGGGATAAGCACAGATACGCAGTATTTT. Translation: CASSRGQGISTDTQYF.

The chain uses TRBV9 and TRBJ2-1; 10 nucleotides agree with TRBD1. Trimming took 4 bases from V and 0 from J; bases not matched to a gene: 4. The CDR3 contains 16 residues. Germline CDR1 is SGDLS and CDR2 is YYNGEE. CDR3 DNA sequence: TGTGCCAGCAGCATGACAGGGGGCCGCTCCTACAATGAGCAGTTCTTC. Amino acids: CASSMTGGRSYNEQFF.

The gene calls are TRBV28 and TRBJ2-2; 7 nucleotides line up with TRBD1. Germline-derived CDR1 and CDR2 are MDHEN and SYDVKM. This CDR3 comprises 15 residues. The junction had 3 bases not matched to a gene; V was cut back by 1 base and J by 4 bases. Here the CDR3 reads CASSLLGGGTGELFF. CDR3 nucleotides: TGTGCCAGCAGTTTATTAGGGGGCGGCACCGGGGAGCTGTTTTTT.

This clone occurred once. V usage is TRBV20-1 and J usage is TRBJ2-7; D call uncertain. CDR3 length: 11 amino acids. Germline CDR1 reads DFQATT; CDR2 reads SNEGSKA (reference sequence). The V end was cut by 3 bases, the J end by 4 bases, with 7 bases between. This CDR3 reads CSASDVYEQYF. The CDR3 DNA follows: TGCAGTGCTAGTGATGTGTACGAGCAGTACTTC.

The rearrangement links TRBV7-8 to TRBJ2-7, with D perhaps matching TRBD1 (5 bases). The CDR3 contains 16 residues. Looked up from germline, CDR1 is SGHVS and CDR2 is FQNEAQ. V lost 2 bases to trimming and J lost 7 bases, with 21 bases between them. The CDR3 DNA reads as TGTGCCAGCAGCTTAAGGGGAACGGATCCTCCTTTTGAGCAGTACTTC. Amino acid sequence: CASSLRGTDPPFEQYF.

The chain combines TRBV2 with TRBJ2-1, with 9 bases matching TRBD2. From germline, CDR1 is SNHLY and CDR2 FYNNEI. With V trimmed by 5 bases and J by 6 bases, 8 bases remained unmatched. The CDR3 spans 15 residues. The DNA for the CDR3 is TGTGCCAGCAGTCCCCGGGCGGGAGGGACCAATGAGCAGTTCTTC. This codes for CASSPRAGGTNEQFF.

The CDR3 region is CASSMYPGQQETQYF. The DNA for the CDR3 is TGTGCCAGCAGTATGTATCCGGGACAGCAAGAGACCCAGTACTTC. The rearrangement joins TRBV6-4 to TRBJ2-5; the match to TRBD1 covers 7 bases. This CDR3 has 15 amino acids. Germline assignment: CDR1 MRHNA and CDR2 SNTAGT. The trim removed 5 bases at V and 2 bases at J, leaving 8 bases unmatched.

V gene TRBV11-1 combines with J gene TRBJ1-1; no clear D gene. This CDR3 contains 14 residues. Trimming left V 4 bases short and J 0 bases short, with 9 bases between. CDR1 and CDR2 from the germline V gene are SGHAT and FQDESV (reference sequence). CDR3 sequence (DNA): TGTGCCAGCAGCTATCCTTCAATGAACACTGAAGCTTTCTTT. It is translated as CASSYPSMNTEAFF.

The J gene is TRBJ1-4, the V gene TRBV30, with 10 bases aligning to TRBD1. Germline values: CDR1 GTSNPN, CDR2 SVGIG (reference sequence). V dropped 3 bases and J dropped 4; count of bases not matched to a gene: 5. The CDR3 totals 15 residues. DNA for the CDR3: TGTGCCTGGAGGGACAGGGGGATATTTAATGAAAAACTGTTTTTT. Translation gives CAWRDRGIFNEKLFF. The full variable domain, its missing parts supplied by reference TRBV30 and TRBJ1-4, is SQTIHQWPATLVQPVGSPLSLECTVEGTSNPNLYWYRQAAGRGLQLLFYSVGIGQISSEVPQNLSASRPQDRQFILSSKKLLLSDSGFYLCAWRDRGIFNEKLFFGSGTQLSVL.

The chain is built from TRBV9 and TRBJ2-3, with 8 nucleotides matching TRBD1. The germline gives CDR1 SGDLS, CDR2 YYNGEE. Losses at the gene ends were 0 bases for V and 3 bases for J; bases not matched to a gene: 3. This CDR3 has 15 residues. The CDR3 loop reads CASSVVDRGTDTQYF. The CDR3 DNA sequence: TGTGCCAGCAGCGTAGTAGACAGGGGAACAGATACGCAGTATTTT. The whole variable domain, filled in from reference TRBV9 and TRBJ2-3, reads DSGVTQTPKHLITATGQRVTLRCSPRSGDLSVYWYQQSLDQGLQFLIQYYNGEERAKGNILERFSAQQFPDLHSELNLSSLELGDSALYFCASSVVDRGTDTQYFGPGTRLTVL.

CDR3 amino acids: CASSFLGVAGEVAGELFF. Written as DNA, the CDR3 is TGTGCCAGCTCCTTTCTTGGGGTAGCGGGAGAGGTGGCCGGGGAGCTGTTTTTT. V gene TRBV5-6 combines with J gene TRBJ2-2; the match to TRBD2 covers 9 bases. Per the germline V gene, CDR1 is SGHDT and CDR2 is YYEEEE. V was clipped by 7 bases and J by 6 bases; unmatched bases: 19. This CDR3 spans 18 amino acids.

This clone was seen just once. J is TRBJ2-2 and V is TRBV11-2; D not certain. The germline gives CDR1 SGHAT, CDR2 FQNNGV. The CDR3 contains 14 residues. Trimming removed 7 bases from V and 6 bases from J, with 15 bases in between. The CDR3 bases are TGTGCCAGCACCCCTGAGGCTCTCGCCGGGGAGCTGTTTTTT. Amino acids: CASTPEALAGELFF.

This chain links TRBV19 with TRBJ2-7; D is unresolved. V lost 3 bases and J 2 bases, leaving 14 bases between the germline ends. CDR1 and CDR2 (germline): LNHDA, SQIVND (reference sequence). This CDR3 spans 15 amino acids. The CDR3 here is CASSIGRALTYEQYF. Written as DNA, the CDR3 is TGTGCCAGTAGTATCGGACGAGCGTTAACCTACGAGCAGTACTTC.

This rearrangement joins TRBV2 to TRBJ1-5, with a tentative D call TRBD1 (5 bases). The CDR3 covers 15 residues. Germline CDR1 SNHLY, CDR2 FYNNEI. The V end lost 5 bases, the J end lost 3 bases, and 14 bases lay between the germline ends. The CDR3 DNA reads TGTGCCAGCAGTTTCGGGGACCTACACAATCAGCCCCAGCATTTT. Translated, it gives CASSFGDLHNQPQHF.

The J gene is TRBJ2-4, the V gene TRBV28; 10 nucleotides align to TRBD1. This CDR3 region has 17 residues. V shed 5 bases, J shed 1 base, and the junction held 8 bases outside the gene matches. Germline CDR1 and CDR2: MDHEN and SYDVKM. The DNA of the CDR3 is TGTGCCAGCAGTCCCGGGACAGGGGTGACGGCCAAAAACATTCAGTACTTC. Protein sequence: CASSPGTGVTAKNIQYF.

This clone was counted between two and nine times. The CDR3 here is CASSSDPGPRRLGELFF. The DNA for the CDR3 is TGTGCCAGCAGCTCCGACCCGGGACCAAGAAGGTTGGGGGAGCTGTTTTTT. The chain combines TRBV12-1 with TRBJ2-2. TRBV12-1 is an annotated pseudogene. The CDR3 covers 17 residues.